The clone carrying this T cell receptor beta chain was found a few times. The antigen is undetermined. TCRdb re-derived calls from the RACE reads in MiXCR, one entry per CDR3 protein. The top ten hold 2% to 3% of the sample, which has 150,000 to 200,000 distinct CDR3 sequences, approximately 26% seen once. This entry is derived from a study of human T cells and chemical hapten exposure. In the study overall: Slight differences in pooled library volume were the main source of varying TCR yields across samples.

Germline V lookup: CDR1 SQVTM, CDR2 ANQGSEA. The CDR3 runs to 11 residues. V shed 4 bases and J shed 8 bases, with 8 bases lying between them. Study-level findings and limits: There was no change with DPC sensitization in TCRs above 1 in 1000 frequency.

Noted time point: patch test 3, about 24 weeks after DPC sensitization. Treatment specified: therapeutic diphenylcyclopropenone sensitization with weekly scalp DPC. The rearrangement joins TRBV29-1 to TRBJ1-4; D remains ambiguous. The source material was whole blood, sampled in connection with sensitization to the hapten diphenylcyclopropenone (DPC). The origin of this receptor is a woman aged 35 to 49 with alopecia areata. Some clones in this sample may be carry-over from other donors' samples. DNA of the CDR3: TGCAGCGTTGGATTTACGGAAAAACTGTTTTTT. Translating it yields CSVGFTEKLFF.